This T cell receptor (beta chain) originates from a study of OX40 agonist ivuxolimab in advanced cancers. Here immunoSEQ multiplex PCR was the method, and the copy in TCRdb shows in-frame clones only, minus some. The sample records fewer than 75,000 clones, around 87% being singletons. Of note for this clone: The antigen remains undetermined.

Notes on the study in general: At doses 0.1 to 3.0 mg/kg, CD4+ and CD8+ clones expanded. Averaged across samples, CD8+ T cells carried more expanded clones than CD4+ did. Some of the lowest clonal expansion was seen in partial responders at 0.1-3.0 mg/kg.

Material: CD4+ or CD8+ T cells sorted from blood, obtained in a trial of the OX40 agonist ivuxolimab. The TCR comes from an adult with an advanced solid tumor such as melanoma, head and neck, liver or kidney cancer.

The CDR3 protein is CASASTSGRTDTQYF. CDR3 coding DNA: TGTGCCAGTGCATCGACTAGCGGGAGGACAGATACGCAGTATTTT. This chain uses TRBV7-2 with TRBJ2-3; TRBD2 aligns across 13 bases. V gave up 9 bases and J gave up 3 bases; unmatched junction bases: 6. Germline CDR1 reads SGHTA; CDR2 reads FQGNSA. This CDR3 region has 15 residues.